The rows below give T cell receptor beta chains drawn from one sample of a study of Japanese encephalitis immunity and Zika vaccine responses. TCRdb processed the 5' RACE reads anew with MiXCR; each CDR3 protein has one entry. The data contain hundreds of distinct CDR3 sequences, 6% to 7% of them singletons. The material was antigen-activated CD8+ T cells from blood, cultured, obtained during a Zika inactivated vaccine study. These receptors all stem from an adult woman who received an inactivated Zika virus vaccine. CDR3s include the opening cysteine and the closing phenylalanine or tryptophan. The D gene is left open where the match is weak. A row's size may be missing; if present it is once, few, many or a size class.

clone size: medium-sized; D gene: .; J gene: TRBJ2-3; V gene: TRBV7-9; CDR3 DNA: TGTGCCAGCAGCTTTGGACAAGTACCCCGCAATACGCAGTATTTT; CDR3 protein: CASSFGQVPRNTQYF
clone size: large; D gene: .; J gene: TRBJ2-2; V gene: TRBV5-4; CDR3 DNA: TGTGCCAGCAGCCCGAGTACGGGTAGCGGGGAGCTGTTTTTT; CDR3 protein: CASSPSTGSGELFF
clone size: medium-sized; D gene: TRBD2; J gene: TRBJ2-7; V gene: TRBV9; CDR3 DNA: TGTGCCAGCAGCGTGGGACTAATTCCAACCCCCCTCTACGAGCAGTACTTC; CDR3 protein: CASSVGLIPTPLYEQYF
clone size: large; D gene: .; J gene: TRBJ1-3; V gene: TRBV9; CDR3 DNA: TGTGCCAGCAGCGTAGGAGGAAACACCATATATTTT; CDR3 protein: CASSVGGNTIYF
clone size: large; D gene: .; J gene: TRBJ2-3; V gene: TRBV9; CDR3 DNA: TGTGCCAGCAGCGGAAGACCTGATACGCAGTATTTT; CDR3 protein: CASSGRPDTQYF
clone size: medium-sized; D gene: .; J gene: TRBJ2-7; V gene: TRBV7-9; CDR3 DNA: TGTGCCAGCGAGACCGGGACCAGCTACGAGCAGTACTTC; CDR3 protein: CASETGTSYEQYF
clone size: large; D gene: .; J gene: TRBJ1-1; V gene: TRBV27; CDR3 DNA: TGTGCCAGCAGTTTAAGGGGGGGTCAAACTGAAGCTTTCTTT; CDR3 protein: CASSLRGGQTEAFF
clone size: medium-sized; D gene: TRBD1; J gene: TRBJ2-1; V gene: TRBV29-1; CDR3 DNA: TGCAGCGTGTACCCGGGACAGCACAATGAGCAGTTCTTC; CDR3 protein: CSVYPGQHNEQFF
clone size: large; D gene: .; J gene: TRBJ1-6; V gene: TRBV7-8; CDR3 DNA: TGTGCCTCGGCGGATCTCTCCTATAATTCACCCCTCCACTTT; CDR3 protein: CASADLSYNSPLHF
clone size: few; D gene: .; J gene: TRBJ1-1; V gene: TRBV2; CDR3 DNA: TGTGCCAGCAGTGTACCCCTCGGGTCAAGGGAATACACTGAAGCTTTCTTT; CDR3 protein: CASSVPLGSREYTEAFF
clone size: large; D gene: .; J gene: TRBJ2-7; V gene: TRBV6-5; CDR3 DNA: TGTGCCAGCAGTTACTCGGGGGGCCTCGTCTCCTACGAGCAGTACTTC; CDR3 protein: CASSYSGGLVSYEQYF
clone size: medium-sized; D gene: .; J gene: TRBJ1-3; V gene: TRBV28; CDR3 DNA: TGTGCCAGCAGTTTTCCATCTACAGGGAGTCTTGCTGGAAACACCATATATTTT; CDR3 protein: CASSFPSTGSLAGNTIYF
clone size: medium-sized; D gene: TRBD1; J gene: TRBJ2-2; V gene: TRBV5-1; CDR3 DNA: TGCGCCAGCAGCATTGGGACAGGGGCCACCGGGGAGCTGTTTTTT; CDR3 protein: CASSIGTGATGELFF
clone size: medium-sized; D gene: .; J gene: TRBJ1-4; V gene: TRBV30; CDR3 DNA: TGTGCCTGGAGTGGAACGTTAAGAACTAATGAAAAACTGTTTTTT; CDR3 protein: CAWSGTLRTNEKLFF
clone size: large; D gene: .; J gene: TRBJ1-1; V gene: TRBV10-3; CDR3 DNA: TGTGCCATCAGTCTAGGGAAGAGGGCGAATAAGAACACTGAAGCTTTCTTT; CDR3 protein: CAISLGKRANKNTEAFF
clone size: hyperexpanded; D gene: .; J gene: TRBJ1-5; V gene: TRBV10-3; CDR3 DNA: TGTGCCATTCGGGACGTTAGCAATCAGCCCCAGCATTTT; CDR3 protein: CAIRDVSNQPQHF
clone size: hyperexpanded; D gene: TRBD1; J gene: TRBJ2-1; V gene: TRBV9; CDR3 DNA: TGTGCCAGCAGCGGCCGGGACAGGGGGCAGAATGAGCAGTTCTTC; CDR3 protein: CASSGRDRGQNEQFF
clone size: .; D gene: TRBD2; J gene: TRBJ2-4; V gene: TRBV5-5; CDR3 DNA: TGTGCCAGCAGCTTGGGACTAGCGGGGGGGCTGGCCAAAAACATTCAGTACTTC; CDR3 protein: CASSLGLAGGLAKNIQYF
clone size: large; D gene: .; J gene: TRBJ2-7; V gene: TRBV30; CDR3 DNA: TGTGCCTGGAGAAGGGGATCCTACGAGCAGTACTTC; CDR3 protein: CAWRRGSYEQYF
clone size: large; D gene: .; J gene: TRBJ2-2; V gene: TRBV24-1; CDR3 DNA: TGTGCCACAGGGTCCGGCGGGGAGCTGTTTTTT; CDR3 protein: CATGSGGELFF
clone size: medium-sized; D gene: TRBD1; J gene: TRBJ1-2; V gene: TRBV20-1; CDR3 DNA: TGCAGTGCTCTCCCGGGACAGGTGACCGATGGCTACACCTTC; CDR3 protein: CSALPGQVTDGYTF
clone size: medium-sized; D gene: TRBD1; J gene: TRBJ2-7; V gene: TRBV14; CDR3 DNA: TGTGCCAGCAGCTTGGGACAGGGATCCCGAGATGAGCAGTACTTC; CDR3 protein: CASSLGQGSRDEQYF
clone size: medium-sized; D gene: TRBD1; J gene: TRBJ1-1; V gene: TRBV12-3/TRBV12-4; CDR3 DNA: TGTGCCAGCAGGGGGGACAGCTTAGTCACTGAAGCTTTCTTT; CDR3 protein: CASRGDSLVTEAFF
clone size: hyperexpanded; D gene: TRBD2; J gene: TRBJ2-3; V gene: TRBV6-5; CDR3 DNA: TGTGCCAGTCTTCCGCCGGGACTATCTGCTAGCACAGATACGCAGTATTTT; CDR3 protein: CASLPPGLSASTDTQYF
clone size: large; D gene: .; J gene: TRBJ2-7; V gene: TRBV20-1; CDR3 DNA: TGCAGTGCTAGAGCCCCCAGCAGGGTTGGGGGGTCCTACGAGCAGTACTTC; CDR3 protein: CSARAPSRVGGSYEQYF
clone size: medium-sized; D gene: .; J gene: TRBJ1-4; V gene: TRBV15; CDR3 DNA: TGTGCCACCAGCAGAGATGTTAGGACAGATGAAAAACTGTTTTTT; CDR3 protein: CATSRDVRTDEKLFF
clone size: medium-sized; D gene: TRBD2; J gene: TRBJ2-7; V gene: TRBV5-5; CDR3 DNA: TGTGCCAGCAGCAATCATCGACTAGCGGGGGGCCCACCCTACGAGCAGTACTTC; CDR3 protein: CASSNHRLAGGPPYEQYF
clone size: large; D gene: TRBD1; J gene: TRBJ1-3; V gene: TRBV15; CDR3 DNA: TGTGCCACCAGCCCGTCAAGACAGGGTAACGGAAACACCATATATTTT; CDR3 protein: CATSPSRQGNGNTIYF
clone size: many; D gene: .; J gene: TRBJ2-1; V gene: TRBV29-1; CDR3 DNA: TGCAGCGTTGATTGGCGGACTTACAATGAGCAGTTCTTC; CDR3 protein: CSVDWRTYNEQFF
clone size: large; D gene: TRBD1; J gene: TRBJ2-3; V gene: TRBV12-5; CDR3 DNA: TGTGCTAGTGGAGCCGGACAGGGTACGGATACGCAGTATTTT; CDR3 protein: CASGAGQGTDTQYF
clone size: hyperexpanded; D gene: TRBD1; J gene: TRBJ2-7; V gene: TRBV5-1; CDR3 DNA: TGCGCCAGCAGCTACCGGGACAGCTCCTACGAGCAGTACTTC; CDR3 protein: CASSYRDSSYEQYF
clone size: medium-sized; D gene: TRBD1; J gene: TRBJ1-1; V gene: TRBV28; CDR3 DNA: TGTGCCAGCAGTCCCCAGACAGGGGAGAGCACTGAAGCTTTCTTT; CDR3 protein: CASSPQTGESTEAFF
clone size: medium-sized; D gene: .; J gene: TRBJ2-6; V gene: TRBV6-1; CDR3 DNA: TGTGCCAGCAGTGAAATGGGGGGAGGGGCCAACGTCCTGACTTTC; CDR3 protein: CASSEMGGGANVLTF
clone size: hyperexpanded; D gene: .; J gene: TRBJ1-3; V gene: TRBV5-8; CDR3 DNA: TGTGCCAGCAGCCTAGGACCGAGCTCTGGAAACACCATATATTTT; CDR3 protein: CASSLGPSSGNTIYF
clone size: .; D gene: TRBD2; J gene: TRBJ2-3; V gene: TRBV20-1; CDR3 DNA: TGCAGTGCTAGAGCATCTAGCGGAAGCACAGATACGCAGTATTTT; CDR3 protein: CSARASSGSTDTQYF
clone size: large; D gene: .; J gene: TRBJ2-1; V gene: TRBV4-1; CDR3 DNA: TGCGCCAGCAGCCAAGATCAGGAGCCATACAATGAGCAGTTCTTC; CDR3 protein: CASSQDQEPYNEQFF
clone size: .; D gene: TRBD1; J gene: TRBJ1-1; V gene: TRBV6-4; CDR3 DNA: TGTGCCAGCAGCAGGACAGGGGAAGACACTGAAGCTTTCTTT; CDR3 protein: CASSRTGEDTEAFF
clone size: large; D gene: .; J gene: TRBJ1-5; V gene: TRBV21-1; CDR3 DNA: TGTGCCAGCAGCAAAGAGACAAATCAGCCCCAGCATTTT; CDR3 protein: CASSKETNQPQHF
clone size: large; D gene: .; J gene: TRBJ1-1; V gene: TRBV5-8; CDR3 DNA: TGTGCCAGCAGCTTGGTGAGGGCAGGGACTGAAGCTTTCTTT; CDR3 protein: CASSLVRAGTEAFF
clone size: .; D gene: .; J gene: TRBJ1-2; V gene: TRBV12-5; CDR3 DNA: TGTGCTAGTGGCCTGATTCCGGCAGCCCATAACTATGGCTACAACTTC; CDR3 protein: CASGLIPAAHNYGYNF
clone size: large; D gene: .; J gene: TRBJ2-5; V gene: TRBV4-2; CDR3 DNA: TGTGCCAGCAGCCAAGGCAGGCGGGCGGAGACCCAGTACTTC; CDR3 protein: CASSQGRRAETQYF
clone size: few; D gene: .; J gene: TRBJ2-2; V gene: TRBV6-5; CDR3 DNA: TGTGCCAGCAGTTACGAGGGAACCAGTTTCTACACCGGGGAGCTGTTTTTT; CDR3 protein: CASSYEGTSFYTGELFF
clone size: few; D gene: TRBD1; J gene: TRBJ1-4; V gene: TRBV20-1; CDR3 DNA: TGCAGTGCTGGCGGACAGGGAAGTGAAAAACTGTTTTTT; CDR3 protein: CSAGGQGSEKLFF
clone size: .; D gene: .; J gene: TRBJ1-2; V gene: TRBV6-5; CDR3 DNA: TGTGCCAGCAATCATCCAGGGGACATAGACTATGGCTACACCTTT; CDR3 protein: CASNHPGDIDYGYTF
clone size: large; D gene: .; J gene: TRBJ1-5; V gene: TRBV6-5; CDR3 DNA: TGTGCCAGCAGACGCATCCGGGCCTTAGAGGATTCTAAGCAGCCCCAGCATTTT; CDR3 protein: CASRRIRALEDSKQPQHF
clone size: medium-sized; D gene: .; J gene: TRBJ1-2; V gene: TRBV9; CDR3 DNA: TGTGCCAGCAGCCCATCGGACGGCCATGGGGGCTACACCTTC; CDR3 protein: CASSPSDGHGGYTF
clone size: medium-sized; D gene: .; J gene: TRBJ2-4; V gene: TRBV5-1; CDR3 DNA: TGCGCCAGCAGCTTCGACGGAGCCAAAAACATTCAGTACTTC; CDR3 protein: CASSFDGAKNIQYF
clone size: large; D gene: .; J gene: TRBJ2-7; V gene: TRBV4-2; CDR3 DNA: TGTGCCAGCAGCCAAGATCTAGGTTACGAGCAGTACTTC; CDR3 protein: CASSQDLGYEQYF
clone size: medium-sized; D gene: .; J gene: TRBJ2-7; V gene: TRBV2; CDR3 DNA: TGTGCCAGCAAATCTTTTAGTGGGACCAAGGACTACGAGCAGTACTTC; CDR3 protein: CASKSFSGTKDYEQYF
clone size: large; D gene: .; J gene: TRBJ1-1; V gene: TRBV7-9; CDR3 DNA: TGTGCCAGCAGCTTAAGTCCAGGGTTGAACACTGAAGCTTTCTTT; CDR3 protein: CASSLSPGLNTEAFF
clone size: large; D gene: .; J gene: TRBJ1-4; V gene: TRBV6-5; CDR3 DNA: TGTGCCAGCAGTTACGACAGAGCTAATGAAAAACTGTTTTTT; CDR3 protein: CASSYDRANEKLFF
clone size: medium-sized; D gene: .; J gene: TRBJ1-2; V gene: TRBV7-8; CDR3 DNA: TGTGCCAGCAGCTTAGCCCCTGGCCCATTTGGGGGCGGCTACACCTTC; CDR3 protein: CASSLAPGPFGGGYTF
clone size: medium-sized; D gene: .; J gene: TRBJ2-3; V gene: TRBV12-3/TRBV12-4; CDR3 DNA: TGTGCCAGCAGCCCTGGAAGGTCTAAAACAGATACGCAGTATTTT; CDR3 protein: CASSPGRSKTDTQYF
clone size: hyperexpanded; D gene: TRBD1; J gene: TRBJ2-7; V gene: TRBV2; CDR3 DNA: TGTGCCAGCAGGGGGGACAGGAGCGAGCAGTACTTC; CDR3 protein: CASRGDRSEQYF
clone size: .; D gene: TRBD2; J gene: TRBJ2-3; V gene: TRBV4-1; CDR3 DNA: TGCGCCAGCAGCCAGGGTCTAGCGGGAGGGCCCTCAGATACGCAGTATTTT; CDR3 protein: CASSQGLAGGPSDTQYF
clone size: .; D gene: .; J gene: TRBJ2-6; V gene: TRBV29-1; CDR3 DNA: TGCAGCGTTGGGGGACACTCTGGGGCCAACGTCCTGACTTTC; CDR3 protein: CSVGGHSGANVLTF